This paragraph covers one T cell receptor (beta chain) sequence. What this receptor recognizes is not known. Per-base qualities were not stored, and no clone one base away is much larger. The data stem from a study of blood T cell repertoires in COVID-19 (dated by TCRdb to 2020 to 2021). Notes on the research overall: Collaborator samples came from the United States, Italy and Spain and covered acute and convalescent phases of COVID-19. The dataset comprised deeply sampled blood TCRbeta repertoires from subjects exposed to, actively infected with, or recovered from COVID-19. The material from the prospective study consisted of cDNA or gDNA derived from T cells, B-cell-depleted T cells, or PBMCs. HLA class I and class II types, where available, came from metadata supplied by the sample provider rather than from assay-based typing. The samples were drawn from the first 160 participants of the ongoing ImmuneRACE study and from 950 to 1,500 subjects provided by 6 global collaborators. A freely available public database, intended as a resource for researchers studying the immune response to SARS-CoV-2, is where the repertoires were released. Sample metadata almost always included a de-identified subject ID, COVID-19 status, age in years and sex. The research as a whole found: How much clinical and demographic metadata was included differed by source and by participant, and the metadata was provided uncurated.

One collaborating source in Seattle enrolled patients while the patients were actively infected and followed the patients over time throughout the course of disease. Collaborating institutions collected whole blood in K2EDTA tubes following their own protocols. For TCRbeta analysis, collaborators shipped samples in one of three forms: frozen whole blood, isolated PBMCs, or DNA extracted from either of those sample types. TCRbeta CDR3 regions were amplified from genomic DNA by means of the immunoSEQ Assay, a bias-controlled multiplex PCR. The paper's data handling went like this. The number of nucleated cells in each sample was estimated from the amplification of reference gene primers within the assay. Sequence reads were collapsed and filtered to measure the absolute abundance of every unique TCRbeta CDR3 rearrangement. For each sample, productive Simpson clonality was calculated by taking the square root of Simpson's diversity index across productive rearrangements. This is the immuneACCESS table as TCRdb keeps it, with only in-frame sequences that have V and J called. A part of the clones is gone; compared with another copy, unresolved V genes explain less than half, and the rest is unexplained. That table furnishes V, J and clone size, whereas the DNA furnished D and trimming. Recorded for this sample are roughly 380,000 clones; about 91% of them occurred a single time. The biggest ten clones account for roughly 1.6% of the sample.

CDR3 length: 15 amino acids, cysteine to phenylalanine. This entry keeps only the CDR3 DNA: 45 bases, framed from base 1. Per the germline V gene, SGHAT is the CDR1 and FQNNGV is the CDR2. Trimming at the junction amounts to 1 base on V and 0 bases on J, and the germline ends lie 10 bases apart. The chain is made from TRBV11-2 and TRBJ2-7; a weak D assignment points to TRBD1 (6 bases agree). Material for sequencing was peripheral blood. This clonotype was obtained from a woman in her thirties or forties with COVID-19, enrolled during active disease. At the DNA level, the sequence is TGTGCCAGCAGCTTAGGTCCGGACAGCTCCTACGAGCAGTACTTC. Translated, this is CASSLGPDSSYEQYF. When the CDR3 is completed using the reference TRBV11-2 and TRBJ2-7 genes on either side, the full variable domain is EAGVAQSPRYKIIEKRQSVAFWCNPISGHATLYWYQQILGQGPKLLIQFQNNGVVDDSQLPKDRFSAERLKGVDSTLKIQPAKLEDSAVYLCASSLGPDSSYEQYFGPGTRLTVT.